The 9 T cell receptor beta chains listed next were all sequenced from one sample in a study of T cell repertoires in aging, cancer and after chemotherapy. Rearranged V-D-J TRB sequences were amplified with a mixed TRB-A/B primer pool. TCRdb itself ran the multiplex PCR reads through MiXCR, one entry per CDR3 protein. The sample lists some 500 distinct CDR3 sequences; roughly 19% were seen once. Amplification of TCR beta used genomic DNA extracted from peripheral blood. Sequencing was performed on blood. These TCRs come from a human donor with a blood cancer. The donor label of this sample is uncertain.

The chain employs TRBV9 and TRBJ2-7; D is perhaps TRBD1 (5 bases). CDR1 is SGDLS, CDR2 YYNGEE, per germline. The CDR3 spans 14 residues. V was shortened by 0 bases and J by 2 bases, with 9 bases between the two germline ends. CDR3: CASSVDPGPYEQYF. CDR3 nucleotides: TGTGCCAGCAGCGTAGATCCAGGGCCCTACGAGCAGTACTTC.

The chain uses TRBV20-1 and TRBJ2-2, with a weak D call TRBD2 (6 bases). Germline CDR1 DFQATT, CDR2 SNEGSKA (reference sequence). With 3 bases removed from V and 4 bases from J, the gap between germline ends came to 15 bases. The CDR3 has 15 amino acids. The CDR3 DNA reads as TGCAGTGCTAGTTATAACAGGCGGGGCACCGGGGAGCTGTTTTTT. It yields the protein CSASYNRRGTGELFF.

This clonotype rates as medium-sized. V and J are TRBV6-2 or TRBV6-3 and TRBJ2-5; 11 bases match TRBD2. Looked up from germline, CDR1 is MNHEY and CDR2 is SVGEGT. Germline trimming cut 0 bases from V and 5 bases from J; bases unmatched to any gene: 14. The CDR3 consists of 19 residues. The DNA of the CDR3 is TGTGCCAGCAGTTACTCCTTTCTGACTAGCGGGGACCCCGGGGAGACCCAGTACTTC. Translating gives CASSYSFLTSGDPGETQYF.

Sample share makes this clonotype large. The genes are TRBV5-4 and TRBJ2-5; 7 nucleotides agree with TRBD1. This CDR3 comprises 13 residues. After removal of 4 bases from V and 5 bases from J, the junction contained 5 bases not matched to a gene. The germline CDR1 and CDR2 sequences are SGHNT and YYREEE (reference sequence). CDR3 in amino acids: CASSVTGLETQYF. CDR3 DNA: TGTGCCAGCAGCGTGACAGGGCTCGAGACCCAGTACTTC.

This clonotype rates as medium-sized (0.01 to 0.1%). The gene calls are TRBV4-3 and TRBJ1-4; D remains unclear. Germline values: CDR1 LGHNA, CDR2 YSLEER. The CDR3 loop spans 15 amino acids. V gave up 0 bases and J gave up 3 bases, with 8 bases separating them. The CDR3 loop reads CASSQDIGSNEKLFF. The CDR3 nucleotides are TGCGCCAGCAGCCAAGATATAGGGTCTAATGAAAAACTGTTTTTT.

The V call is TRBV28, the J call TRBJ1-2, with D hard to call. Germline V gives CDR1 MDHEN, CDR2 SYDVKM. The length of the CDR3 is 13 residues. The V gene lost 6 bases and the J gene lost 4 bases, with 12 bases spanning the gap. In DNA, the CDR3 is TGTGCCAGCAGCTCGGAACTGAGCTATGGCTACACCTTC. It translates to CASSSELSYGYTF.

This chain joins TRBV19 and TRBJ2-1, with TRBD2 identical over 8 bases. V was pared by 3 bases and J by 6 bases, with 7 bases of the junction left unmatched. The V gene's germline CDR1 is LNHDA and CDR2 SQIVND (reference sequence). The CDR3 loop spans 15 amino acids. This CDR3 is CASSILSGSLNEQFF. In DNA, the CDR3 is TGTGCCAGTAGTATCTTAAGCGGGAGTCTCAATGAGCAGTTCTTC. The full variable domain, with the rest looked up from reference TRBV19 and TRBJ2-1, is DGGITQSPKYLFRKEGQNVTLSCEQNLNHDAMYWYRQDPGQGLRLIYYSQIVNDFQKGDIAEGYSVSREKKESFPLTVTSAQKNPTAFYLCASSILSGSLNEQFFGPGTRLTVL.

There are a few counts of this clonotype. At one of its ends the junction is not consistent with the germline gene, which may arise from a read error. The chain has TRBV5-6 and TRBJ2-1; D not resolved. The CDR3 covers 12 residues. Looked up from germline, CDR1 is SGHDT and CDR2 is YYEEEE. CDR3 sequence: CASSLQNTEQFF. The DNA for the CDR3 is TGCGCCAGCAGCTTACAGAACACCGAGCAGTTCTTC.

This clonotype is categorized as medium-sized. The genes are TRBV20-1 and TRBJ2-5; 8 bases are a match to TRBD2. CDR3 length: 14 residues. V shed 6 bases and J 5 bases; nucleotides not matched to a gene: 11. Per germline, CDR1 DFQATT and CDR2 SNEGSKA (reference sequence). The CDR3 protein is CSAYPGLGRETQYF. DNA for the CDR3: TGCAGTGCGTATCCGGGACTAGGCCGTGAGACCCAGTACTTC.